The 22 T cell receptor beta chains reported below all come from one sample, sequenced in a study of identifying expanded T cells in peripheral blood (dated by TCRdb to the late 2010s). Libraries were made using the immunoSEQ multiplex PCR assay. The clones in this table, taken by TCRdb from immuneACCESS, are in-frame only. Not every clone is retained; where verified, under half of the shortfall comes from an unresolved V gene, and the cause of the rest is unknown. The sample table contains around 120,000 clones; only one count was recorded for more than 80% of them. The ten biggest clones cover over 3% of the sample. Sample: blood. The receptors shown here come from a person between 18 and 70 years old in good health.

This chain joins TRBV5-4 and TRBJ2-1, with D perhaps TRBD2 (7 bases). This CDR3 region has 14 residues. From germline, CDR1 is SGHNT and CDR2 YYREEE (reference sequence). The ends were cut back, 5 bases at V and 4 bases at J, with 13 bases in the middle. CDR3 sequence: CASREGGGYNEQFF. In DNA, the CDR3 is TGTGCCAGCAGGGAGGGAGGGGGATACAATGAGCAGTTCTTC.

V gene TRBV7-9 combines with J gene TRBJ1-2; D might be TRBD1 (6 bases). CDR3 length equals 14 residues. The V gene's germline CDR1 is SEHNR and CDR2 FQNEAQ (reference sequence). V lost 3 bases to trimming and J lost 3 bases, with 11 bases between them. CDR3 coding DNA: TGTGCCAGCAGCTTTAAGGACAGAGACTATGGCTACACCTTC. Protein sequence: CASSFKDRDYGYTF.

V and J are TRBV5-1 and TRBJ1-2; D possibly corresponds to TRBD1 (5 bases). CDR3 size: 17 residues. The germline V gene has CDR1 SGHRS and CDR2 YFSETQ. Trimming removed 2 bases at V and 1 base at J, with 18 bases between. The CDR3 spells CASSFYPRGNFNYGYTF. Here the CDR3 DNA reads TGCGCCAGCAGCTTCTACCCTCGGGGGAACTTTAACTATGGCTACACCTTC.

The CDR3 is CASSQEYRGQISTDTQYF. CDR3 coding DNA: TGCGCCAGCAGCCAAGAGTACAGGGGACAGATAAGCACAGATACGCAGTATTTT. The rearrangement links TRBV4-3 to TRBJ2-3, with 7 bases lining up with TRBD1. The germline CDR1 and CDR2 sequences are LGHNA and YSLEER. CDR3 length equals 18 residues. The V and J ends lost 0 bases and 0 bases, in that order; junction bases with no gene match: 9.

The gene calls are TRBV30 and TRBJ1-2; D is unresolved. V dropped 2 bases and J dropped 4 bases, with 11 bases sitting between them. Germline CDR1 reads GTSNPN; CDR2 reads SVGIG (reference sequence). The CDR3 totals 13 residues. The CDR3 sequence is CAWSWGRSYGYTF. The CDR3 bases are TGTGCCTGGAGTTGGGGAAGAAGCTATGGCTACACCTTC.

The chain couples TRBV4-1 to TRBJ2-6; D is uncertain. The CDR3 is made up of 16 amino acids. Trimming removed 1 base at V and 4 bases at J, with 11 bases between. Germline CDR1 reads MGHRA; CDR2 reads YSYEKL. CDR3 nucleotide sequence: TGCGCCAGCAGCCAAGTTAAACTATCCGGGGCCAACGTCCTGACTTTC. This codes for CASSQVKLSGANVLTF.

This clone has more than one count but fewer than ten. The gene calls are TRBV9 and TRBJ1-2; no clear D gene. From germline, CDR1 is SGDLS and CDR2 YYNGEE. V dropped 2 bases and J dropped 0 bases, with 11 bases sitting between them. The CDR3 has 15 amino acids. The CDR3 spells CASSVLSTTNYGYTF. Here the CDR3 DNA reads TGTGCCAGCAGCGTCCTAAGTACGACTAACTATGGCTACACCTTC.

The J gene is TRBJ2-3, the V gene TRBV5-1; 9 bases match TRBD1. The CDR3 is 15 residues long. The trim removed 2 bases at V and 1 base at J, leaving 2 bases unmatched. The germline V gene encodes CDR1 SGHRS and CDR2 YFSETQ. The CDR3 protein is CASSLQGAGTDTQYF. CDR3 nucleotide sequence: TGCGCCAGCAGCTTACAGGGGGCCGGCACAGATACGCAGTATTTT.

This chain connects TRBV5-1 to TRBJ1-1, with D perhaps TRBD1 (6 bases). Germline loops: CDR1 SGHRS, CDR2 YFSETQ. V gave up 4 bases and J gave up 6 bases, with 16 bases separating them. CDR3 length: 14 amino acids. CDR3 nucleotide sequence: TGCGCCAGCAGCCCACAGGGAAGTGTAGCTGAAGCTTTCTTT. Protein product: CASSPQGSVAEAFF.

The rearrangement links TRBV6-6 to TRBJ1-4, with 7 bases that match TRBD1. The CDR3 has 14 amino acids. V shed 7 bases, J shed 2 bases, and the junction held 4 bases outside the gene matches. Germline V gives CDR1 MNHNY, CDR2 SVGAGI (reference sequence). The chain's CDR3 is CASNTGQTNEKLFF. The CDR3 DNA reads TGTGCCAGCAATACGGGACAGACTAATGAAAAACTGTTTTTT.

V usage is TRBV5-1 and J usage is TRBJ2-3, with TRBD2 identical over 13 bases. With V trimmed by 0 bases and J by 2 bases, 6 bases remained unmatched. CDR1 and CDR2 (germline): SGHRS, YFSETQ. The CDR3 is made up of 18 amino acids. The CDR3 bases are TGCGCCAGCAGCTTGGGAGGACTAGCGGGGGACCTCACAGATACGCAGTATTTT. This translates into CASSLGGLAGDLTDTQYF.

The V and J genes are TRBV7-9 and TRBJ2-7; TRBD1 matches 7 bases. This CDR3 region has 15 residues. The germline gives CDR1 SEHNR, CDR2 FQNEAQ (reference sequence). The V and J ends lost 5 bases and 2 bases, in that order; junction bases with no gene match: 9. CDR3: CASSLTGLSTYEQYF. The CDR3 coding sequence is TGTGCCAGCAGCCTGACAGGGCTTTCGACCTACGAGCAGTACTTC.

J is TRBJ2-2 and V is TRBV5-1, with unresolved D. Trimming shortened V by 1 base and J by 5 bases, and 12 bases separated the two germline ends. There are 15 residues in the CDR3. Germline values: CDR1 SGHRS, CDR2 YFSETQ. CDR3 coding DNA: TGCGCCAGCAGCTTGATTGCAAGTAGGACCGGGGAGCTGTTTTTT. Translated, it gives CASSLIASRTGELFF. Together with reference TRBV5-1 and TRBJ2-2, the CDR3 gives the full variable domain: KAGVTQTPRYLIKTRGQQVTLSCSPISGHRSVSWYQQTPGQGLQFLFEYFSETQRNKGNFPGRFSGRQFSNSRSEMNVSTLELGDSALYLCASSLIASRTGELFFGEGSRLTVL.

V gene TRBV4-3 combines with J gene TRBJ2-4; 10 bases fit TRBD1. The J segment lost 1 base and the V segment lost 3 bases, leaving 6 bases of the junction unmatched. CDR3 length equals 17 residues. Germline lookup yields CDR1 LGHNA and CDR2 YSLEER. Written as DNA, the CDR3 is TGCGCCAGCAGCCAGGGTAGACAGGGGGCGGCCAAAAACATTCAGTACTTC. Protein sequence: CASSQGRQGAAKNIQYF.

The CDR3 reads CASSSFSTDTQYF. The DNA of the CDR3 is TGTGCCAGCAGCTCCTTTAGCACAGATACGCAGTATTTT. The V gene is TRBV7-8, the J gene TRBJ2-3; the D is unclear. The CDR3 totals 13 residues. Germline V gene data show CDR1 as SGHVS and CDR2 as FQNEAQ. The V gene lost 4 bases and the J gene lost 0 bases, with 5 bases spanning the gap.

The V gene is TRBV7-9, the J gene TRBJ2-7; D is ambiguous. The germline V gene has CDR1 SEHNR and CDR2 FQNEAQ (reference sequence). V dropped 1 base and J dropped 2 bases, with 9 bases sitting between them. This CDR3 is 14 amino acids long. CDR3 amino acids: CASSLGYPPYEQYF. DNA for the CDR3: TGTGCCAGCAGCTTAGGCTATCCTCCCTACGAGCAGTACTTC. The whole variable domain, remainder taken from reference TRBV7-9 and TRBJ2-7, is DTGVSQNPRHKITKRGQNVTFRCDPISEHNRLYWYRQTLGQGPEFLTYFQNEAQLEKSRLLSDRFSAERPKGSFSTLEIQRTEQGDSAMYLCASSLGYPPYEQYFGPGTRLTVT.

The rearrangement uses TRBV5-1 and TRBJ2-5; D remains unclear. V was shortened by 2 bases and J by 5 bases, with 10 bases between the two germline ends. The CDR3 sequence is 13 residues long. Germline V lookup: CDR1 SGHRS, CDR2 YFSETQ. The CDR3 DNA follows: TGCGCCAGCAGCTTTACGCGTCGGGAGACCCAGTACTTC. Residues: CASSFTRRETQYF.

The chain is built from TRBV7-2 and TRBJ2-5, with D tentatively TRBD2 (5 bases). Trimming removed 5 bases at V and 1 base at J, with 8 bases between. From germline, CDR1 is SGHTA and CDR2 FQGNSA. This CDR3 has 13 amino acids. CDR3 bases: TGTGCCAGCAGCCGCGGGTCCCAAGAGACCCAGTACTTC. Translating gives CASSRGSQETQYF. The full variable domain, in which reference TRBV7-2 and TRBJ2-5 provide the parts outside the CDR3, is GAGVSQSPSNKVTEKGKDVELRCDPISGHTALYWYRQSLGQGLEFLIYFQGNSAPDKSGLPSDRFSAERTGGSVSTLTIQRTQQEDSAVYLCASSRGSQETQYFGPGTRLLVL.

This clone was seen more than once but under ten times. The chain recombines TRBV6-1 with TRBJ1-2; D remains unclear. The V gene lost 5 bases and the J gene lost 5 bases, with 12 bases spanning the gap. The CDR3 totals 13 residues. Germline V CDR1 and CDR2: MNHNS, SASEGT. The CDR3 is CASSPKGKYGYTF. CDR3 sequence (DNA): TGTGCCAGCAGTCCTAAAGGGAAGTATGGCTACACCTTC.

J is TRBJ2-3 and V is TRBV29-1, with 8 bases fitting TRBD2. The CDR3 runs 13 residues. Germline V gives CDR1 SQVTM, CDR2 ANQGSEA. V lost 6 bases and J lost 9; bases outside the gene matches: 11. The CDR3 nucleotides are TGCAGCGTCGGTCGGGGGGGCGCCGACACGCAGTATTTT. Amino acid sequence: CSVGRGGADTQYF.

The V gene is TRBV30, the J gene TRBJ1-5; TRBD1 matches at 10 bases. The CDR3 consists of 15 residues. The germline gives CDR1 GTSNPN, CDR2 SVGIG (reference sequence). Germline trimming cut 1 base from V and 4 bases from J; bases unmatched to any gene: 4. The CDR3, as DNA: TGTGCCTGGAGTGAGGGACAGGGGTCGAATCAGCCCCAGCATTTT. Amino acids: CAWSEGQGSNQPQHF.

This clone has just one count. The chain combines TRBV7-8 with TRBJ1-6; TRBD1 aligns across 7 bases. V lost 5 bases and J lost 7; bases outside the gene matches: 20. Germline loops: CDR1 SGHVS, CDR2 FQNEAQ. The CDR3 is 19 amino acids. The CDR3 protein is CASSLPRSGQDGVNSPLHF. For the CDR3, the DNA is TGTGCCAGCAGCCTACCCAGATCCGGACAGGATGGAGTAAATTCACCCCTCCACTTT.